The count of the clone carrying this T cell receptor (beta chain) is one. Its antigen remains unidentified. The data derive from a study of cytomegalovirus exposure and HLA in healthy donors. The CDR3 runs to 14 residues. Trimming cost V 8 bases and J 6 bases; bases outside gene matches: 9. Germline lookup yields CDR1 SEHNR and CDR2 FQNEAQ (reference sequence). General study findings and limits: At a 0.05 false discovery rate, a later analysis found some 17,000 TCR beta sequences to be associated with HLA alleles.

PCR was performed using 60 Vbeta and 13 Jbeta primers. Profiled with immunoSEQ multiplex PCR; TCRdb holds only in-frame clones, not every one. The sample carries 150,000 to 200,000 clones, over 60% recorded once. The receptor was isolated from a man aged 40-49 years in good health and CMV-seropositive. The chain has TRBV7-9 and TRBJ1-1; 10 bases map to TRBD1. The sequencing sample was made of PBMCs. The CDR3 sequence is CASGWGQGSPEAFF. The CDR3 region has the DNA TGTGCCAGCGGCTGGGGACAGGGGTCTCCTGAAGCTTTCTTT.